In its sample, the clone carrying this T cell receptor (beta chain) was seen a few times. The sample belongs to a study of metastatic and nonmetastatic thyroid tumors. All patients reached thyroid surgery having received no treatment beforehand. The germline CDR1 and CDR2 sequences are DFQATT and SNEGSKA (reference sequence). V lost 4 bases, J lost 6 bases, and 15 bases stayed unmatched. The CDR3 consists of 16 residues. TCRdb reprocessed the PCR reads using MiXCR. The top ten clones hold around 12% of a sample with about 24,000 clones, roughly a quarter of them seen once. J is TRBJ2-7 and V is TRBV20-1; the match to TRBD2 covers 10 bases. The sequenced sample was tumor tissue. The receptor's source is a male donor with papillary thyroid cancer or a benign thyroid nodule (not recorded which). Some clones in this sample may be carry-over from other donors' samples. This chain's CDR3 is CSATSSGSFSLFEQYF. The CDR3 DNA sequence: TGCAGTGCTACCTCTAGCGGGAGTTTCTCCCTCTTCGAGCAGTACTTC.